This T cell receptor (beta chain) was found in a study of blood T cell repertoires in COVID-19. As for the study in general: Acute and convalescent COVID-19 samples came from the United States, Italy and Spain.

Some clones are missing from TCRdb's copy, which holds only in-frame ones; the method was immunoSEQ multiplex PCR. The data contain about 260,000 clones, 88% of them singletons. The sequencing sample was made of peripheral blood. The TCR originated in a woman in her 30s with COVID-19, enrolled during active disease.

CDR3 sequence: CASSLSGGNTIYF. The CDR3 DNA reads TGCGCCAGCAGCTTGTCGGGTGGAAACACCATATATTTT. The chain carries TRBV5-1 and TRBJ1-3; D is uncertain. V lost 1 base and J lost 3, with 5 bases in between. The CDR3 runs to 13 residues. The germline gives CDR1 SGHRS, CDR2 YFSETQ.